The clone carrying this T cell receptor (beta chain) is medium-sized. Its antigen is unidentified. Data came from immunoSEQ multiplex PCR; TCRdb stores just in-frame clones and leaves some out. Among tens of thousands of clones listed, more than 80% were seen once. This record belongs to a study of OX40 agonist ivuxolimab in advanced cancers. Study results and limitations: Within 6 weeks, CD4+ and CD8+ blood T cells expanded clonally at 0.1 to 3.0 mg/kg. Low clonal expansion, among the lowest seen, marked partial responders at 0.1-3.0 mg/kg.

No patient had autoimmune disease or received systemic immunosuppression. V shed 5 bases, J shed 5 bases, and the junction held 8 bases outside the gene matches. The CDR3 has 14 residues. The germline V gene encodes CDR1 SGHVS and CDR2 FQNEAQ. The source is an adult with an advanced solid tumor such as melanoma, head and neck, liver or kidney cancer. The V and J genes are TRBV7-8 and TRBJ2-5, with 7 bases lining up with TRBD1. The sample in question was CD4+ or CD8+ T cells sorted from blood, obtained in a trial of the OX40 agonist ivuxolimab. CDR3 sequence reads: CASSPGQHWETQYF. As DNA, the CDR3 is TGTGCCAGCAGCCCGGGACAGCATTGGGAGACCCAGTACTTC.